Listed here are 3 T cell receptor beta chains from one sample, sequenced in a study of blood T cells in healthy people across ages. It was with a sample-barcoded 5' primer and a J-beta primer mix that a second PCR of roughly 6 to 11 cycles was run. TCRdb processed the 5' RACE reads anew with MiXCR; each CDR3 protein has one entry. The sample holds some 1.6 million distinct CDR3 sequences, around 36% seen once. Specimen: blood. The origin of the receptors is a woman aged 25 to 39 in good health.

This chain joins TRBV28 and TRBJ1-2, with D tentatively TRBD1 (5 bases). The length of the CDR3 is 15 residues. Per the germline V gene, CDR1 is MDHEN and CDR2 is SYDVKM. V was cut by 7 bases and J by 0 bases, with 15 bases left in between. CDR3 in amino acids: CASTDTGSANYGYTF. Here the CDR3 DNA reads TGTGCCAGCACCGATACAGGATCAGCTAACTATGGCTACACCTTC.

The chain carries TRBV12-3 or TRBV12-4 and TRBJ2-5, with TRBD1 matching 12 bases. The CDR3 totals 13 residues. V trimming: 6 bases; J trimming: 11 bases; junction bases outside the gene matches: 7. The CDR3 DNA is TGTGCCAGCAGGGGACAGGGGGCGGGGGAGCAGTACTTC. This gives the protein CASRGQGAGEQYF.

The chain employs TRBV12-3 or TRBV12-4 and TRBJ2-1; 9 bases are a match to TRBD2. The CDR3 is 15 residues long. After removal of 6 bases from V and 5 bases from J, the junction contained 8 bases not matched to a gene. CDR3 bases: TGTGCCAGCAGCCCCGGGACTAGCATGAACAATGAGCAGTTCTTC. Residues: CASSPGTSMNNEQFF.